One sample yielded the 13 T cell receptor beta chains listed below, sequenced in a study of T cells in Graves' hyperthyroidism and ophthalmopathy. RNA transcripts were the template for amplifying TCR beta CDR3 regions. The HTBI primer set was used in a first-round RT-PCR of the TCR CDR3. TCRdb fed the multiplex PCR reads into MiXCR, producing one record per CDR3 protein. The sample includes about 59,000 distinct CDR3 sequences, roughly half of them seen just once. Material: blood. Receptors were obtained from a woman aged 60 to 75 with Graves' ophthalmopathy.

This sequence joins TRBV5-4 and TRBJ1-5; 10 nucleotides match TRBD1. The germline gives CDR1 SGHNT, CDR2 YYREEE (reference sequence). J gave up 7 bases and V 0 bases, and 10 bases lay outside the gene matches. The length of the CDR3 is 17 residues. The CDR3: CASSLAGTGVYEQPQHF. The CDR3 DNA sequence: TGTGCCAGCAGCTTGGCGGGGACAGGGGTCTACGAGCAGCCCCAGCATTTT.

The chain is built from TRBV2 and TRBJ2-7; either TRBD1 or TRBD2 may supply D (5 bases each). Germline V CDR1 and CDR2: SNHLY, FYNNEI. The CDR3 runs 15 residues. Between the trimmed V and J ends, which lost 4 bases and 2 bases, there was a span of 15 bases. The CDR3 here is CASSARGDGTYEQYF. The CDR3 nucleotides are TGTGCCAGCAGTGCGAGGGGTGATGGGACCTACGAGCAGTACTTC.

The chain employs TRBV20-1 and TRBJ1-2; D is unresolved. The germline CDR1 and CDR2 sequences are DFQATT and SNEGSKA (reference sequence). The ends were cut back, 0 bases at V and 5 bases at J, with 4 bases in the middle. The CDR3 extends over 11 amino acids. The DNA of the CDR3 is TGCAGTGCTAGAGAAGAGTATGGCTACACCTTC. The encoded protein is CSAREEYGYTF.

This clonotype is a singleton in its sample. The chain is built from TRBV5-4 and TRBJ1-6; D remains unclear. Trimming pared 0 bases from V and 9 bases from J, leaving 13 bases between. The CDR3 loop spans 15 amino acids. Germline V CDR1 and CDR2: SGHNT, YYREEE (reference sequence). CDR3 residues: CASSLGPLSGSPLHF. CDR3 nucleotide sequence: TGTGCCAGCAGCTTGGGACCTCTTAGTGGTTCACCCCTCCACTTT.

Note on this clonotype: The conserved closing phenylalanine or tryptophan is absent in this CDR3, likely reflecting a read error. This rearrangement joins TRBV28 to TRBJ2-1, with D possibly TRBD2 on 5 matching bases. Germline V CDR1 and CDR2: MDHEN, SYDVKM. The germline V and J ends were trimmed by 4 bases and 7 bases, with 26 bases remaining between them. The CDR3 extends over 18 amino acids. The CDR3 nucleotides read TGTGCCAGCAGTTCAGTAGGAGGACGGAAGGGAGTTTTGAATGAGCAGTTCTGC. Encoded protein: CASSSVGGRKGVLNEQFC.

With regard to this clonotype: Since no conserved phenylalanine or tryptophan closes the CDR3, a read error is the likely cause. The chain carries TRBV7-2 and TRBJ1-2; perhaps TRBD1 as D (5 bases). The CDR3 extends over 15 amino acids. From germline, CDR1 is SGHTA and CDR2 FQGNSA. The CDR3 DNA reads TGTGCCATCAGCTTAGACCCCGGGACGCACTATGGCTACACCCTC. It codes for CAISLDPGTHYGYTL.

The chain combines TRBV5-1 with TRBJ2-1; a possible D gene is TRBD1 (6 bases). The CDR3 extends over 15 amino acids. CDR1 is SGHRS and CDR2 is YFSETQ in the germline V gene. V was pared by 6 bases and J by 5 bases, with 18 bases between. This CDR3 reads CASTGTGTTNNEQFF. In DNA form, the CDR3 reads TGCGCCAGCACCGGAACTGGGACAACCAACAATGAGCAGTTCTTC.

This clonotype was seen ten or more times. V usage is TRBV3-1 and J usage is TRBJ2-1, with D unclear. V was cut by 1 base and J by 6 bases, with 10 bases left in between. CDR1 and CDR2 from the germline V gene are LGHDT and YNNKEL (reference sequence). This CDR3 contains 14 residues. CDR3 in DNA: TGTGCCAGCAGCCAAGCGTCACGAGGCAATGAGCAGTTCTTC. Translation gives CASSQASRGNEQFF.

The table lists this clonotype with many counts. The V and J genes are TRBV20-1 and TRBJ2-3, with 9 bases fitting TRBD2. Per germline, CDR1 DFQATT and CDR2 SNEGSKA (reference sequence). The CDR3 runs to 18 residues. V dropped 1 base and J dropped 2; count of bases not matched to a gene: 13. The CDR3 is CSARVFSGSRDFTDTQYF. The CDR3 DNA sequence: TGCAGTGCTAGAGTCTTTAGCGGGAGCCGGGATTTCACAGATACGCAGTATTTT.

V is TRBV9 and J is TRBJ1-2; D remains ambiguous. Germline values: CDR1 SGDLS, CDR2 YYNGEE. V was trimmed by 0 bases and J by 2 bases, leaving 8 bases between them. This CDR3 has 14 residues. The CDR3 sequence: CASSVGPANYGYTF. The DNA of the CDR3 is TGTGCCAGCAGCGTAGGCCCGGCGAACTATGGCTACACCTTC.

Comment on this clonotype: A much larger clone differs by one base, so this may be a read error. The rearrangement links TRBV7-3 to TRBJ2-3; D unclear. Trimming left V 5 bases short and J 6 bases short, with 18 bases between. This CDR3 contains 15 residues. Germline CDR1 reads SGHTA; CDR2 reads FQGTGA. The CDR3 DNA reads as TGTGCCAGCAGCCCGACCTCCGAGGCGCGGGATACGCAGTATTTT. This codes for CASSPTSEARDTQYF.

The V call is TRBV7-8, the J call TRBJ1-1; D gene unclear. This CDR3 is 14 amino acids long. Germline loops: CDR1 SGHVS, CDR2 FQNEAQ. The V end lost 0 bases, the J end lost 3 bases, and 8 bases lay between the germline ends. CDR3 loop: CASSLAGRDTEAFF. The CDR3 DNA reads as TGTGCCAGCAGCTTAGCAGGGCGGGACACTGAAGCTTTCTTT.

In its sample, this clonotype was seen many times. This chain connects TRBV11-3 to TRBJ1-1; D is perhaps TRBD1 (5 bases). CDR3 size: 14 residues. V lost 5 bases and J 2 bases, leaving 12 bases between the germline ends. Germline V lookup: CDR1 SGHNT, CDR2 YENEEA. The CDR3 DNA is TGTGCCAGCAGCCTCGGGGGGATAAACACTGAAGCTTTCTTT. This codes for CASSLGGINTEAFF.